These T cell receptor beta chains were read from a single sample in a study of blood T cell repertoires in COVID-19. Clones were sequenced by immunoSEQ multiplex PCR, and TCRdb holds only the in-frame ones, with some missing. In the table there are 300,000 to 350,000 clones, roughly nine tenths of which are singletons. The sample comprised PBMCs or T cells enriched from blood (not recorded which). The source of these receptors is a woman in her twenties or thirties who had recovered from COVID-19. Each CDR3 is given without its conserved first and last residue. A row's size may be missing; if present it is once, few, many or a size class.

J gene: TRBJ2-7
V gene: TRBV7-2
clone size: NA
CDR3 protein: ASSVRGTVYEQY

J gene: TRBJ1-1
V gene: TRBV7-7
clone size: NA
CDR3 protein: ASSPKGDTYTEAF

J gene: TRBJ1-2
V gene: TRBV19
clone size: NA
CDR3 protein: ASSPLAMGDRFYGYT

J gene: TRBJ2-1
V gene: TRBV19
clone size: NA
CDR3 protein: ASSIWGLAGGVGEQF

J gene: TRBJ1-5
V gene: TRBV7-2
clone size: NA
CDR3 protein: ASSSYPGVDQPQH

J gene: TRBJ1-3
V gene: TRBV24-1
clone size: NA
CDR3 protein: ATSDPSSGNTIY

J gene: TRBJ2-5
V gene: TRBV7-9
clone size: NA
CDR3 protein: ASSLGTSGLMETQY

J gene: TRBJ1-4
V gene: TRBV7-9
clone size: once
CDR3 protein: ASSLTPTGELF

J gene: TRBJ1-1
V gene: TRBV7-8
clone size: NA
CDR3 protein: ASSRRQGGTEAF

J gene: TRBJ1-4
V gene: TRBV6-5
clone size: NA
CDR3 protein: ASSSTGDEKLF

J gene: TRBJ1-3
V gene: TRBV18
clone size: NA
CDR3 protein: ASSPTARLRSGNTIY

J gene: TRBJ2-2
V gene: TRBV19
clone size: NA
CDR3 protein: ASSIFRGRTGELF

J gene: TRBJ1-5
V gene: TRBV19
clone size: NA
CDR3 protein: ASMRQGDQPQH

J gene: TRBJ2-1
V gene: TRBV18
clone size: NA
CDR3 protein: ASSPASGNNEQF

J gene: TRBJ2-7
V gene: TRBV27
clone size: NA
CDR3 protein: ASSMGLAGSYEQY

J gene: TRBJ2-7
V gene: TRBV9
clone size: NA
CDR3 protein: ASSRTSYEQY

J gene: TRBJ1-1
V gene: TRBV6-6
clone size: NA
CDR3 protein: ASSPHRDRVLGTEAF

J gene: TRBJ1-2
V gene: TRBV5-5
clone size: NA
CDR3 protein: ASSLASRPYYGYT

J gene: TRBJ2-3
V gene: TRBV5-1
clone size: once
CDR3 protein: ASSGRLAALQKVTDTQY

J gene: TRBJ1-1
V gene: TRBV13
clone size: NA
CDR3 protein: ASSSGQLMNTEAF

J gene: TRBJ1-5
V gene: TRBV28
clone size: few
CDR3 protein: ASSLVGRAQH

J gene: TRBJ1-2
V gene: TRBV28
clone size: NA
CDR3 protein: ASTPSYSNYGYT

J gene: TRBJ1-2
V gene: TRBV5-1
clone size: once
CDR3 protein: ASSLLGQAYGYT

J gene: TRBJ1-2
V gene: TRBV19
clone size: NA
CDR3 protein: ASSQGTARYGYGYT

J gene: TRBJ1-5
V gene: TRBV7-9
clone size: NA
CDR3 protein: ASSPHGLSGSEAQH

J gene: TRBJ2-7
V gene: TRBV4-1
clone size: once
CDR3 protein: ASTPGITTSYEQY

J gene: TRBJ2-3
V gene: TRBV12-5
clone size: NA
CDR3 protein: ASGLGTSGYTDTQY

J gene: TRBJ1-1
V gene: TRBV12-5
clone size: NA
CDR3 protein: ASGLAGFTEAF

J gene: TRBJ1-3
V gene: TRBV28
clone size: NA
CDR3 protein: ASSLSRLPGNTIY

J gene: TRBJ2-3
V gene: TRBV7-6
clone size: once
CDR3 protein: ASSLAPRVGDTQY

J gene: TRBJ1-1
V gene: TRBV29-1
clone size: NA
CDR3 protein: SVQRQGYSTEAF

J gene: TRBJ1-1
V gene: TRBV2
clone size: NA
CDR3 protein: ASSGQGGYTEAF

J gene: TRBJ1-5
V gene: TRBV5-4
clone size: NA
CDR3 protein: ASSPGWDQPQH

J gene: TRBJ2-2
V gene: TRBV5-1
clone size: NA
CDR3 protein: ASSPDTYTGELF

J gene: TRBJ1-6
V gene: TRBV30
clone size: NA
CDR3 protein: AWSVDWQGDNSPLH

J gene: TRBJ1-2
V gene: TRBV5-1
clone size: NA
CDR3 protein: ASSSDSLRGYGYT

J gene: TRBJ2-2
V gene: TRBV27
clone size: NA
CDR3 protein: ASSLSTGSEGELF

J gene: TRBJ1-4
V gene: TRBV18
clone size: NA
CDR3 protein: ASSPRQTATNEKLF

J gene: TRBJ1-2
V gene: TRBV28
clone size: NA
CDR3 protein: ASILSLGQGRAYGYT

J gene: TRBJ1-1
V gene: TRBV7-9
clone size: once
CDR3 protein: ASSLSDNEAF

J gene: TRBJ1-2
V gene: TRBV18
clone size: NA
CDR3 protein: ASSPSRYTGTGVNGYT

J gene: TRBJ2-2
V gene: TRBV5-4
clone size: NA
CDR3 protein: ASSSVAGGNTGELF

J gene: TRBJ1-5
V gene: TRBV9
clone size: NA
CDR3 protein: ASSCIRSGVNQPQH

J gene: TRBJ2-7
V gene: TRBV4-1
clone size: NA
CDR3 protein: ASSQAGYEQY

J gene: TRBJ2-6
V gene: TRBV12-5
clone size: once
CDR3 protein: ASAVTGVANVLT

J gene: TRBJ2-3
V gene: TRBV19
clone size: NA
CDR3 protein: ASSIVAGPSTDTQY

J gene: TRBJ2-3
V gene: TRBV4-2
clone size: few
CDR3 protein: ASSQDPTGGTDTQY

J gene: TRBJ2-7
V gene: TRBV6-2/TRBV6-3
clone size: NA
CDR3 protein: ASRYPGQGLADWYEQY